The T cell receptor beta chain under discussion was sequenced for a study of blood T cells in healthy people across ages. Germline V CDR1 and CDR2: MNHEY, SVGEGT. The CDR3 covers 13 residues. Trimming stripped 6 bases from V and 5 bases from J, with 11 bases between. The second PCR ran roughly 6 to 11 cycles with a sample-barcoded 5' primer and J-beta primers. TCRdb redid the calling of the 5' RACE reads with MiXCR, one entry per CDR3 protein. The sample lists roughly 2 million distinct CDR3 sequences, around half seen once, with 2% to 2.5% in the top ten. This chain uses TRBV6-2 or TRBV6-3 with TRBJ2-1; D might be TRBD1 or TRBD2, each matching 5 bases. The TCR comes from a woman in her 40s in good health. The specimen was blood. The CDR3 DNA reads TGTGCCAGCAGACCCTGGGGGAACAATGAGCAGTTCTTC. Translated: CASRPWGNNEQFF.